This T cell receptor (beta chain) emerged from a study of T cell responses to AZD1222 COVID-19 vaccine. Repertoires were generated with immunoSEQ multiplex PCR, while TCRdb's copy carries only in-frame clones and drops some. Of about 120,000 clones listed, 86% are singletons. CDR3 length: 15 amino acids. V dropped 4 bases and J dropped 0 bases, with 11 bases sitting between them. Germline-derived CDR1 and CDR2 are SGHNT and YENEEA. The input for sequencing was peripheral blood, taken 28 days after the second AZD1222 dose. The chain is built from TRBV11-3 and TRBJ2-3; no firm D call. This sequence originates from an adult who received the AZD1222 COVID-19 vaccine. This CDR3 is CASSSGGPSTDTQYF. The CDR3 bases are TGTGCCAGCAGCTCCGGCGGACCTAGCACAGATACGCAGTATTTT.